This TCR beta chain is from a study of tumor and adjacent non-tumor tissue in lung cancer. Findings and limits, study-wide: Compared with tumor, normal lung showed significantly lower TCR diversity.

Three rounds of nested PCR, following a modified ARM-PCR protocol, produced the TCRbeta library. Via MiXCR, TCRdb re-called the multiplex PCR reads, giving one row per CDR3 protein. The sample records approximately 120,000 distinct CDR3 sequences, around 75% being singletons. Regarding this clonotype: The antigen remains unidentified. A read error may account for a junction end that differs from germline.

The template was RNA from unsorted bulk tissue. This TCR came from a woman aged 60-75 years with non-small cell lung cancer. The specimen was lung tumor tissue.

CDR3 nucleotides: TGTGCGAGCAGATTGAACAGGGACCAAGAGACCCAGTACTTC. Residues: CASRLNRDQETQYF. The rearrangement joins TRBV11-2 to TRBJ2-5; maybe TRBD1 (6 bases). There are 14 residues in the CDR3. Looked up from germline, CDR1 is SGHAT and CDR2 is FQNNGV.